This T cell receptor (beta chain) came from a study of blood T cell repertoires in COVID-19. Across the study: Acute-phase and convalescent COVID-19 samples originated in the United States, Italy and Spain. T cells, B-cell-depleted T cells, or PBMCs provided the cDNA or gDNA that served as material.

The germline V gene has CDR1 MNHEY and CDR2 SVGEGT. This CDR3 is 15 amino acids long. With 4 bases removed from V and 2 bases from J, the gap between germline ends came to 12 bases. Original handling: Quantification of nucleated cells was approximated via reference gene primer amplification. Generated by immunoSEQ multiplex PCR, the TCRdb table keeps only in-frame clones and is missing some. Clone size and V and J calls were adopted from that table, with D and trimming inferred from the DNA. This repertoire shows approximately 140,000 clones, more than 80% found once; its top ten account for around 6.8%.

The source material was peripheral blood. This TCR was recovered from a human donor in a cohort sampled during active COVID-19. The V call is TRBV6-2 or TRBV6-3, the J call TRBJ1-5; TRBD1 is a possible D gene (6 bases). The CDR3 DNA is TGTGCCAGCAGTTTAGGGGGGGTTGGCAATCAGCCCCAGCATTTT. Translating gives CASSLGGVGNQPQHF.